One T cell receptor (beta chain) is described in this entry. Its specific antigen is unknown. No per-base quality is available; no much larger clone lies one base away. The data originate from a study of blood T cell repertoires in COVID-19 (dated by TCRdb to 2020 to 2021). General notes on the study: Samples from collaborators originated in the United States, Italy and Spain and spanned both the acute and convalescent phases of COVID-19. The prospective study material was composed of cDNA or gDNA derived from T cells, B-cell-depleted T cells, or PBMCs. Subjects who had been exposed to COVID-19, were actively infected with it, or had recovered from it provided the deeply sampled blood TCRbeta repertoires that made up the dataset. The repertoires were released in a freely available public database intended as a resource for research on the immune response to SARS-CoV-2. Samples came from the ongoing ImmuneRACE study (first 160 participants) plus 1,254 subjects from 6 global collaborators. Nearly every sample came with metadata listing a de-identified subject ID, COVID-19 status, age in years and sex. Where available, HLA class I and class II types were taken from metadata supplied by the sample provider and were not determined by assay-based typing.

The collaborating institutions used their own protocols to collect whole blood in K2EDTA tubes. For TCRbeta analysis, collaborators shipped samples in one of three forms: frozen whole blood, isolated PBMCs, or DNA extracted from either of those sample types. V and J lose 5 bases and 5 bases, and a span of 18 bases separates them. The germline V gene gives CDR1 as MDHEN and CDR2 as SYDVKM. From the cysteine up to the phenylalanine, the CDR3 has a length of 15 residues. Solely the CDR3 DNA is kept, with 45 bases framed from the first base. The immunoSEQ Assay, a bias-controlled multiplex PCR, was used to amplify TCRbeta CDR3 regions from genomic DNA. Per the original workflow: The number of nucleated cells in each sample was estimated by amplification of reference gene primers within the assay. To quantify the absolute abundance of each unique TCRbeta CDR3 rearrangement, sequence reads were collapsed and filtered. Productive Simpson clonality was computed per sample as the square root of Simpson's diversity index over productive rearrangements. TCRdb mirrors the immuneACCESS table, restricted to in-frame sequences. Some clones are absent from its copies; in checked studies, under half trace to an unresolved V gene, and the reason for the others is unknown. V and J calls and clone size are copied from that table; D and trimming were computed from the DNA. The sample table shows over 85,000 clones, and 87% are seen once. The ten largest make up roughly 1.1% of the sample.

Broader findings and caveats from the paper: How much clinical and demographic metadata was included differed by source and by participant, and the metadata was provided uncurated.

The receptor's source is a human donor in a cohort sampled during active COVID-19. The chain was built from TRBV28 and TRBJ1-2, with TRBD1 perhaps the D gene, on 6 matching bases. Sequencing used peripheral blood. The nucleotide sequence is given as TGTGCCAGCAGTACCGAAGGGGGACGGGGATATGGCTACACCTTC. Its protein reads: CASSTEGGRGYGYTF.